This TCR beta chain was sequenced during a study of T-cell reconstitution after alpha-beta-depleted transplantation in children. This clonotype was found many times. Antigen unknown. Study-wide points: Among T cells one year after transplant, newly produced cells accounted for most counts and diversity. There were reportedly several hundred expanded graft clones from which alpha-beta T cells came about two months after transplant.

Unique molecular identifiers featured in how the TCRbeta library was prepared. One entry per CDR3 protein, called by TCRdb with MiXCR from the PCR reads. This repertoire shows a few thousand distinct CDR3 sequences, around 9.8% found once; its top ten account for 45%. This CDR3 is built from 13 residues. Trimming at V came to 6 bases and at J to 6 bases, leaving 7 bases not matched to a gene. CDR1 SNHLY and CDR2 FYNNEI come from the germline V gene. This sequence was found in a male patient between 2 and 10 years old who had a stem cell transplant for acute lymphoblastic leukemia, so the T cells may come from the graft donor. Material: PBMCs, mostly from graft donor cells, obtained 180 days after TCRalphabeta/CD19-depleted stem cell transplant. The chain couples TRBV2 to TRBJ1-1, with 7 bases identical to TRBD1. The CDR3 DNA sequence: TGTGCCAGCAGACCCGGGACAGAGTCTGAAGCTTTCTTT. Its protein is CASRPGTESEAFF.